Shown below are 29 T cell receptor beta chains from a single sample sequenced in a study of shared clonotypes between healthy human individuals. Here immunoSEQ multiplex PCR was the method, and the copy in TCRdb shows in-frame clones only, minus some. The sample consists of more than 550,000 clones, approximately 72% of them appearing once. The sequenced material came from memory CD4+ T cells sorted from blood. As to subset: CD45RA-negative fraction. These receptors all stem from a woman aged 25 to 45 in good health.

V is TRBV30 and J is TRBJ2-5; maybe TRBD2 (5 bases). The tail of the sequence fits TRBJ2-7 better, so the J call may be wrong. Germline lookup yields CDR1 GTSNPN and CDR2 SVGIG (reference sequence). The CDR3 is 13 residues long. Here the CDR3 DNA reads TGTGCCTGGAGTACCGGGGTGCCCTACGAGCAGTACTTC. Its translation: CAWSTGVPYEQYF.

The chain's CDR3 is CASSSFSSGANVLTF. Written as DNA, the CDR3 is TGTGCCAGCAGTTCATTTTCCTCTGGGGCCAACGTCCTGACTTTC. The chain links TRBV6-5 to TRBJ2-6, with no clear D. Between the trimmed V and J ends, which lost 4 bases and 0 bases, there was a span of 7 bases. This CDR3 has 15 amino acids. Germline CDR1 reads MNHEY; CDR2 reads SVGAGI.

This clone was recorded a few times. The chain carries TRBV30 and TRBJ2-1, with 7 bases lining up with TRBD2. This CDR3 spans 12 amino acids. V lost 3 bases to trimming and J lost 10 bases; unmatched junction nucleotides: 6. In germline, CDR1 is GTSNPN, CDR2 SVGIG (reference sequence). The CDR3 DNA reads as TGTGCCTGGAGGCCGGGACTAAAAGAGCAGTTCTTC. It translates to CAWRPGLKEQFF. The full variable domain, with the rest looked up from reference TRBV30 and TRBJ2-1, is SQTIHQWPATLVQPVGSPLSLECTVEGTSNPNLYWYRQAAGRGLQLLFYSVGIGQISSEVPQNLSASRPQDRQFILSSKKLLLSDSGFYLCAWRPGLKEQFFGPGTRLTVL.

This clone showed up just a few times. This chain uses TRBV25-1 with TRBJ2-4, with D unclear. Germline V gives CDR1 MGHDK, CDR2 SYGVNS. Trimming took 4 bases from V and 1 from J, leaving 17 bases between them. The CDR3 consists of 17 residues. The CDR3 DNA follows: TGTGCCAGCAGTGGGCCTCGGTTAGGGCGTGCCAAAAACATTCAGTACTTC. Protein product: CASSGPRLGRAKNIQYF. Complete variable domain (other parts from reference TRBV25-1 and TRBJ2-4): EADIYQTPRYLVIGTGKKITLECSQTMGHDKMYWYQQDPGMELHLIHYSYGVNSTEKGDLSSESTVSRIRTEHFPLTLESARPSHTSQYLCASSGPRLGRAKNIQYFGAGTRLSVL.

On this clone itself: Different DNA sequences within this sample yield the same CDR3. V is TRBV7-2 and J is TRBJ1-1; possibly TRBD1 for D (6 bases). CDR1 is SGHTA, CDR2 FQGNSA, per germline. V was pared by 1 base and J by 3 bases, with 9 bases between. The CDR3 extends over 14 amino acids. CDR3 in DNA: TGTGCCAGCAGCTTAGTTGCAGGGGACACTGAAGCTTTCTTT. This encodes CASSLVAGDTEAFF.

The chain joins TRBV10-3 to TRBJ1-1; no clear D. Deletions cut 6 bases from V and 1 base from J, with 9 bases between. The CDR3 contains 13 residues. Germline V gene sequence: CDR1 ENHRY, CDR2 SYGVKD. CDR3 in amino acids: CAISSDGNTEAFF. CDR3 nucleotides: TGTGCCATCAGCTCGGACGGGAACACTGAAGCTTTCTTT.

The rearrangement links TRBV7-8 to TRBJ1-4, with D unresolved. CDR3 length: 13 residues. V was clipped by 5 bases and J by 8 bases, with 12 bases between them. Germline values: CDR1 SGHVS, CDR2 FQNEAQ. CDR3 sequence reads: CASSPWHGEKLFF. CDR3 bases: TGTGCCAGCAGCCCCTGGCACGGAGAAAAACTGTTTTTT.

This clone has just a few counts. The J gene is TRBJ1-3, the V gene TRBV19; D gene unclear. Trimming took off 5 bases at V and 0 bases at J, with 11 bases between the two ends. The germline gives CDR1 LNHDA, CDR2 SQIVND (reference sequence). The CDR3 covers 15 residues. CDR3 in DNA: TGTGCCAGTAGTGACCCACGAGGCTCTGGAAACACCATATATTTT. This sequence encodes CASSDPRGSGNTIYF.

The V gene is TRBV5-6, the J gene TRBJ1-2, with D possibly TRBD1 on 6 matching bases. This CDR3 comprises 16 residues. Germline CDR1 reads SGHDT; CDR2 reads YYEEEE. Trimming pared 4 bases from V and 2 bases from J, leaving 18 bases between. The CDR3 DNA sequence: TGTGCCAGCAGCCGCCAAGCACAGGGATGGAACTATGGCTACACCTTC. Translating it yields CASSRQAQGWNYGYTF.

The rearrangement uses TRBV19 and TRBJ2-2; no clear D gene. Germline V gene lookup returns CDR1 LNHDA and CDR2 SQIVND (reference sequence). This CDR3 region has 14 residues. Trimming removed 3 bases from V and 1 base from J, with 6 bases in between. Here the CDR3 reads CASSIFKNTGELFF. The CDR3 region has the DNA TGTGCCAGTAGTATTTTCAAGAACACCGGGGAGCTGTTTTTT.

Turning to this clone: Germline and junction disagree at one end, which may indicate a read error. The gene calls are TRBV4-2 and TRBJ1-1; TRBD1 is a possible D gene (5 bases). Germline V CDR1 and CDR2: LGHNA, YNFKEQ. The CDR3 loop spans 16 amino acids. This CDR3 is CASSKDWDRLDTEAFF. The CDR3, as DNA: TGTGCCAGCAGCAAAGATTGGGACCGACTAGACACTGAAGCTTTCTTT.

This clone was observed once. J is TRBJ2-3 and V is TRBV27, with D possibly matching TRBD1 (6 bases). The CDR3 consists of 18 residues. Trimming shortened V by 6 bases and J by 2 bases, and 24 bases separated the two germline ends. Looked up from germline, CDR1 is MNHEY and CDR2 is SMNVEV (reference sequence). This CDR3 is CASSPRSPGAGATDTQYF. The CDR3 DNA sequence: TGTGCCAGCAGCCCCCGATCCCCAGGGGCCGGAGCCACAGATACGCAGTATTTT.

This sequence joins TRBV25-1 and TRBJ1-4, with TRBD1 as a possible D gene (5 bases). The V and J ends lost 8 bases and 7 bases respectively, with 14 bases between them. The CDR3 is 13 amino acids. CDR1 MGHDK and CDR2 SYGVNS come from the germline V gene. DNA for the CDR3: TGTGCCAGCCAGGGCGGGGCTGCTGAAAAACTGTTTTTT. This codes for CASQGGAAEKLFF.

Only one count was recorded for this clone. CDR3 DNA: TGTGCCAGCAGGATAGGACTAGTCGATGAGCAGTTCTTC. Residues: CASRIGLVDEQFF. This chain links TRBV6-5 with TRBJ2-1; 7 nucleotides match TRBD2. Germline V gene sequence: CDR1 MNHEY, CDR2 SVGAGI. V gave up 6 bases and J gave up 8 bases; unmatched junction bases: 7. The CDR3 totals 13 residues.

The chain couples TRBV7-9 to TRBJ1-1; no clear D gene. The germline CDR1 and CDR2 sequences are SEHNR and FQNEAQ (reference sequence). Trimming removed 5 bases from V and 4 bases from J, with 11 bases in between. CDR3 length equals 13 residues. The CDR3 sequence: CASSVGSFTEAFF. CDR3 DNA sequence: TGTGCCAGCAGCGTCGGGTCTTTCACTGAAGCTTTCTTT. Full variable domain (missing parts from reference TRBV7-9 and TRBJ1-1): DTGVSQNPRHKITKRGQNVTFRCDPISEHNRLYWYRQTLGQGPEFLTYFQNEAQLEKSRLLSDRFSAERPKGSFSTLEIQRTEQGDSAMYLCASSVGSFTEAFFGQGTRLTVV.

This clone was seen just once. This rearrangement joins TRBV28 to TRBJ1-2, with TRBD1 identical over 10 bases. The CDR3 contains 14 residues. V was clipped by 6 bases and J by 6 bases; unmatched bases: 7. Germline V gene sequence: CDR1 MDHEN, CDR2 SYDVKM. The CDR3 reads CASRTGTGVDGYTF. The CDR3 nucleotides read TGTGCCAGCAGAACCGGGACAGGGGTTGATGGCTACACCTTC.

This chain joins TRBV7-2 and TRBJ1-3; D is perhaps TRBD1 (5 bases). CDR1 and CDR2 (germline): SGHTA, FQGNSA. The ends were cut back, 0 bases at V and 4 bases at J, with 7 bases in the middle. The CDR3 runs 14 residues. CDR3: CASSLAGVGNTIYF. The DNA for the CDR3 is TGTGCCAGCAGCTTAGCAGGGGTCGGAAACACCATATATTTT.

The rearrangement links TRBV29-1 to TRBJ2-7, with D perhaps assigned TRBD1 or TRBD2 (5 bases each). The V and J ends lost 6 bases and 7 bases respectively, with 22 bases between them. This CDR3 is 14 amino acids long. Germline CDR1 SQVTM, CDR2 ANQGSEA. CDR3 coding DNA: TGCAGCGTCCGCCTCGGGACCAGGCCAGAGGAGCAGTACTTC. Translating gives CSVRLGTRPEEQYF.

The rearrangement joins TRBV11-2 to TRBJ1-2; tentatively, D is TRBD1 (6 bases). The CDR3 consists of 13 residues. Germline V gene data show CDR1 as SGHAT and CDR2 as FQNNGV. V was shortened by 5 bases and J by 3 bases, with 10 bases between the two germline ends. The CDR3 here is CASSPGQDYGYTF. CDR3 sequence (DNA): TGTGCCAGCAGCCCGGGACAAGACTATGGCTACACCTTC.

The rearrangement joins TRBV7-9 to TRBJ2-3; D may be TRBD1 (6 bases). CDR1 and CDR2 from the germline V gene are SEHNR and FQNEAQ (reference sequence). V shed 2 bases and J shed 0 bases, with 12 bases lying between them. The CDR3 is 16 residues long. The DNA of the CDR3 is TGTGCCAGCAGCTTACAGGGACAACATAGCACAGATACGCAGTATTTT. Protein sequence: CASSLQGQHSTDTQYF. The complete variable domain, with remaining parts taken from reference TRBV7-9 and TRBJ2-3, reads DTGVSQNPRHKITKRGQNVTFRCDPISEHNRLYWYRQTLGQGPEFLTYFQNEAQLEKSRLLSDRFSAERPKGSFSTLEIQRTEQGDSAMYLCASSLQGQHSTDTQYFGPGTRLTVL.

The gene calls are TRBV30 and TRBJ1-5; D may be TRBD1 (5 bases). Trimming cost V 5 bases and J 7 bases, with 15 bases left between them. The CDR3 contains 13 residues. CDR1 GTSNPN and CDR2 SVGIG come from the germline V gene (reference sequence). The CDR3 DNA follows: TGTGCCTGGCCCACTATGGGGGAACAGCCCCAGCATTTT. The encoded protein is CAWPTMGEQPQHF. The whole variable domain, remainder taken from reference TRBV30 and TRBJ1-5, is SQTIHQWPATLVQPVGSPLSLECTVEGTSNPNLYWYRQAAGRGLQLLFYSVGIGQISSEVPQNLSASRPQDRQFILSSKKLLLSDSGFYLCAWPTMGEQPQHFGDGTRLSIL.

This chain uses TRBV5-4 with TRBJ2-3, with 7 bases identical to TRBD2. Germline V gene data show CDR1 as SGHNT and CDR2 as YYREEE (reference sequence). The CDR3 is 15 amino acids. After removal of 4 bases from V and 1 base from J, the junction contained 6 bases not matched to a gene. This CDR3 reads CASSQREAGTDTQYF. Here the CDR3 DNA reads TGTGCCAGCAGCCAACGGGAGGCCGGCACAGATACGCAGTATTTT.

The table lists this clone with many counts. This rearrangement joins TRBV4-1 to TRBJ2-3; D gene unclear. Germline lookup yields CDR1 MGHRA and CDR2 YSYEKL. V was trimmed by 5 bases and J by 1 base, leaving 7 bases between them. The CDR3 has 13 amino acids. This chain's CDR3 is CASSSPRTDTQYF. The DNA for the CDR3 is TGCGCCAGCAGCTCACCTCGCACAGATACGCAGTATTTT.

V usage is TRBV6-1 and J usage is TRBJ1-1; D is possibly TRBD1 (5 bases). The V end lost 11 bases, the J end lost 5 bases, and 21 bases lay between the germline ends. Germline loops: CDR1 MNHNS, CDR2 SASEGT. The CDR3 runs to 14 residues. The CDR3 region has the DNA TGTGCCGCTTCCCGGGCAGGGATAGAGACTGAAGCTTTCTTT. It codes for CAASRAGIETEAFF.

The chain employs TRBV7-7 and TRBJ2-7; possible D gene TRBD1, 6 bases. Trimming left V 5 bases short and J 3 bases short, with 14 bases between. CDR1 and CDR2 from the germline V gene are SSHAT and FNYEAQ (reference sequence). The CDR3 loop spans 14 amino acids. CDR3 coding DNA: TGTGCCAGCAGCCCCCGATTAGGGGGCTACGAGCAGTACTTC. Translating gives CASSPRLGGYEQYF.

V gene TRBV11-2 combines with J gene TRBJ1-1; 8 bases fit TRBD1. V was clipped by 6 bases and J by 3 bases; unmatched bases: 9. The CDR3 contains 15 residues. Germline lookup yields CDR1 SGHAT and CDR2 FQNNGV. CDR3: CASSIDRGGDTEAFF. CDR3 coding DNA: TGTGCCAGCAGTATAGACAGGGGAGGGGACACTGAAGCTTTCTTT.

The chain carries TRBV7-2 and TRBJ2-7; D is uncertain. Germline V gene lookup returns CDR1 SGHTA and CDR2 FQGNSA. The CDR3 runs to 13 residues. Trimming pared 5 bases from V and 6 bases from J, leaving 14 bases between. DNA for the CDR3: TGTGCCAGCAGCCCCGCAGTCATCCGCGAGCAGTACTTC. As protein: CASSPAVIREQYF.

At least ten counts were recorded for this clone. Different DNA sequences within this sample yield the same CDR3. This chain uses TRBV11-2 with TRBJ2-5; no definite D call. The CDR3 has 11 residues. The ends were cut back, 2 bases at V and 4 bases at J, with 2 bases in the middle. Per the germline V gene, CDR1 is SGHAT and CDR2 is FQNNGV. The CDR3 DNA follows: TGTGCCAGCAGCTTATTAGAGACCCAGTACTTC. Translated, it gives CASSLLETQYF.

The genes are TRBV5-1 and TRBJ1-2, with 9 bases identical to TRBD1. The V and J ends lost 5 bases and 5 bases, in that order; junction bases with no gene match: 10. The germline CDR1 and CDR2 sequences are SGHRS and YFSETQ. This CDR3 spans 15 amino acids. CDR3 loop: CASRQGQGKGYGYTF. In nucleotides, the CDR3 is TGCGCCAGCAGACAGGGACAGGGTAAAGGATATGGCTACACCTTC.